This TCR beta chain was found in a study of T cell repertoires in aging, cancer and after chemotherapy (dated by TCRdb to 2018 to 2020). For the wider study: Donors spanned six age groups from 30 or younger to 70 or older, with at least three individuals per group. Healthy donor control TCR repertoires were recorded over several months to years and showed clear clonal overlap across re-sampling. The complete dataset included around 9 million TCR reads. Alongside 95 healthy donors serving as a reference group, the cohort included approximately 210 cancer patients, of whom about 93 had hematological cancers and some 130 had solid cancers. Peripheral blood TCR beta repertoires from healthy donors and cancer patients were profiled to examine immunoaging and T cell reconstitution after chemotherapy. Broader findings and caveats from the paper: Compared with age-matched healthy donors, untreated patients with hematological or solid cancers had significantly lower TCR diversity and higher clonality in blood. The authors noted that the repertoire data do not allow conclusions about immunological memory after chemotherapy. Median generation probability increased over the chemotherapy interval in both cancer cohorts, suggesting repertoire reconstitution through rebound thymic output. In healthy donors, the decline in TCR diversity with age was mainly explained by loss of richness, whereas in cancer patients loss of evenness was also found to contribute.

Rearranged TRB sequences spanning V, D and J segments were amplified in a multiplex touch-down PCR with a mixed TRB-A/B primer pool. Illumina adapters and sample indices were attached to the amplicons through two consecutive PCR reactions run with Phusion HS II polymerase. The amplicons were purified from gel with the NucleoSpin Gel and PCR Clean-up kit and then assessed with Qubit and an Agilent 2100 Bioanalyzer. Sequencing of libraries was carried out on an Illumina MiSeq in 600-cycle, single-indexed, paired-end runs. As for the authors' bioinformatics: MiXCR versions 2.12 and 3.0.5 were used to process the TRB sequences. Each unique CDR3 nucleotide sequence counted as one clone, and only productive sequences with at least two reads were retained. Repertoire metrics included Shannon diversity, evenness, clonality (one minus evenness), and alpha-parameterized diversity profiles from alpha 0 to 5. Generation probabilities of clones in paired pre- and post-chemotherapy samples were computed with the IGoR algorithm. In TCRdb, the public reads were trimmed at Q25 with fastp and aligned with MiXCR, with productive beta chains retained. Each record represents a unique CDR3 protein, reported with the most common genes and DNA among its rows. The V and J calls were not made by the authors but by TCRdb's processing. This sample holds roughly 12,000 distinct CDR3 sequences; 35% were observed only once. The biggest ten clones account for 6.6% of the sample.

Instead of sorted cells or RNA, genomic DNA extracted from peripheral blood served as the source for amplifying TCR beta rearrangements. The table lists this clonotype with a few counts. Its specific antigen is unknown. There are no base qualities to consult, and no much larger clone falls within one base. Measured from the cysteine to the phenylalanine, the CDR3 is 13 residues long. The retained sequence is limited to the CDR3, 39 bases, with the frame set at the first base. V sheds 3 bases and J sheds 5 bases, leaving 7 bases between their ends. CDR1 and CDR2 are read off the germline V gene (reference sequence) as LNHNV and YYDKDF.

The sequence joins TRBV15 to TRBJ1-4; perhaps TRBD1 is the D gene, with 5 bases matching. Sequencing was performed on blood. This clonotype was obtained from a human donor in good health. The donor label of this sample is uncertain. This receptor has the CDR3 CATSSRDNEKLFF. The bases are TGTGCCACCAGCAGCCGGGACAATGAAAAACTGTTTTTT.